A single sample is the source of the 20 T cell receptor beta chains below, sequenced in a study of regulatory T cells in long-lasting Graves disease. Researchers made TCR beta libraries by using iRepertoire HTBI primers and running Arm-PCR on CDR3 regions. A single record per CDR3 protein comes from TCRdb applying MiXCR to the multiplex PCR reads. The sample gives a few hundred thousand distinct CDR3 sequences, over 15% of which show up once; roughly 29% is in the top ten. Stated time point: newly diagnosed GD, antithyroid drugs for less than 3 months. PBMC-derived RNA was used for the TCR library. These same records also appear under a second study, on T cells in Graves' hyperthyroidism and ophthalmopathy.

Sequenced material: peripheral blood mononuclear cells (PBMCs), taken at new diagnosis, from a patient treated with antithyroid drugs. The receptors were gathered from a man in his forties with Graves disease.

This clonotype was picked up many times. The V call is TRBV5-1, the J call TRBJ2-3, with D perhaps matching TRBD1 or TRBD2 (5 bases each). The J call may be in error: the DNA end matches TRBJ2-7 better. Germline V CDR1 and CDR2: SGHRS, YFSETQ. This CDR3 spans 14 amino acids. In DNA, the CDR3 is TGCGCCAGCAGCTTGGGGGACCCCCCCTACGAGCAGTACTTC. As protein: CASSLGDPPYEQYF.

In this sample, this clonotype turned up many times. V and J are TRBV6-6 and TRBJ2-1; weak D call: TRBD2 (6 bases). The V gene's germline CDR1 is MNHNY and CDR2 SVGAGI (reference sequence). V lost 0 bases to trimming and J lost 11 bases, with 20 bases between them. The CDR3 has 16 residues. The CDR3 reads CASSYSIGATGGQQFF. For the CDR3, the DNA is TGTGCCAGCAGTTACTCGATTGGGGCTACAGGAGGGCAGCAGTTCTTC.

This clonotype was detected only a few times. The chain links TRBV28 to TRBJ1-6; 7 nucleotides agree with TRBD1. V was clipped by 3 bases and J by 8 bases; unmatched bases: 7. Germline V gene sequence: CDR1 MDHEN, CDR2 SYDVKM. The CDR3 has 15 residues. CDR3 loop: CASSLPRQGDSPLHF. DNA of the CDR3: TGTGCCAGCAGTTTGCCACGACAGGGAGATTCACCCCTCCACTTT.

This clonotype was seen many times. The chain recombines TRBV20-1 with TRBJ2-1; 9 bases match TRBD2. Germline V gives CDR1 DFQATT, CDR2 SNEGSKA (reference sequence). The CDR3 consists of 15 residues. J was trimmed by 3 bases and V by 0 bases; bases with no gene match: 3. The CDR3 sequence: CSARDRRGGYNEQFF. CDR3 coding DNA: TGCAGTGCTAGAGATCGGCGGGGGGGCTACAATGAGCAGTTCTTC.

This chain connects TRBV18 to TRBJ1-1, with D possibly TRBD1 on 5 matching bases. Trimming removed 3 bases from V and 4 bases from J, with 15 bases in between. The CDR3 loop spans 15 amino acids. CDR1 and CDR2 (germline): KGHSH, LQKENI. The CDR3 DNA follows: TGTGCCAGCTCACCCCGGATGGAAAGGGGCACTGAAGCTTTCTTT. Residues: CASSPRMERGTEAFF.

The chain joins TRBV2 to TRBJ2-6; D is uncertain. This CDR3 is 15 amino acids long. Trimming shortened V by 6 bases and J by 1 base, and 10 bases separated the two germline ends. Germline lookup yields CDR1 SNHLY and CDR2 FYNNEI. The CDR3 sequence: CASRKSVSGANVLTF. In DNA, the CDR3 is TGTGCCAGCAGAAAATCAGTTTCTGGGGCCAACGTCCTGACTTTC.

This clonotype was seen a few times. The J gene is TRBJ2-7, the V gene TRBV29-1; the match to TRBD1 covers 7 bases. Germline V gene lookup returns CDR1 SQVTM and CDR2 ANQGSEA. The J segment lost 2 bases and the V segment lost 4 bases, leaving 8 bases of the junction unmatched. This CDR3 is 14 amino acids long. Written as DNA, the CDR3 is TGCAGCGTTGCACACAGGGGTATTCCCTACGAGCAGTACTTC. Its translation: CSVAHRGIPYEQYF.

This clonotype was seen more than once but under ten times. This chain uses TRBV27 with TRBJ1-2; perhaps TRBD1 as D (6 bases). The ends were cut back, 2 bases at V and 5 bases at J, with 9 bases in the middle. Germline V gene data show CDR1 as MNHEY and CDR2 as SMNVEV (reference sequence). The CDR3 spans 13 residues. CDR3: CASSLNRVYGYTF. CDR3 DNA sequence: TGTGCCAGCAGTTTAAACAGGGTTTATGGCTACACCTTC.

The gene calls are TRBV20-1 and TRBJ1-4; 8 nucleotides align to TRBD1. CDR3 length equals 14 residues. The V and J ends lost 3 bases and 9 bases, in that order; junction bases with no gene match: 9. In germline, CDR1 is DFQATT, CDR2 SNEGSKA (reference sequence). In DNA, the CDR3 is TGCAGTGCTAGTCAGGGGGCGCCCATTCAAAAACTGTTTTTT. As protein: CSASQGAPIQKLFF.

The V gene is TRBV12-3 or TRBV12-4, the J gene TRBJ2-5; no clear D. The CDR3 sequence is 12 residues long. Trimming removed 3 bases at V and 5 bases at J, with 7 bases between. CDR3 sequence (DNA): TGTGCCAGCAGTTTGGATGTGGAGACCCAGTACTTC. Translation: CASSLDVETQYF.

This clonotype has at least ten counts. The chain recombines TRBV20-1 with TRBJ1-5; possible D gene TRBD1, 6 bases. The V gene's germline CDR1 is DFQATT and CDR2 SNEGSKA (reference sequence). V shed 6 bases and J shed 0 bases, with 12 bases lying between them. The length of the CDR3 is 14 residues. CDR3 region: CSASTGFSNQPQHF. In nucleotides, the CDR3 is TGCAGTGCCTCTACAGGGTTTAGCAATCAGCCCCAGCATTTT.

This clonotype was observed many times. In DNA, the CDR3 is TGCAGTGCAGAAACGGACAGGGTCTACGAGCAGTACTTC. Translation gives CSAETDRVYEQYF. V and J are TRBV20-1 and TRBJ2-7; the match to TRBD1 covers 8 bases. Trimming cost V 6 bases and J 3 bases; bases outside gene matches: 7. CDR3 length: 13 amino acids. Germline values: CDR1 DFQATT, CDR2 SNEGSKA (reference sequence).

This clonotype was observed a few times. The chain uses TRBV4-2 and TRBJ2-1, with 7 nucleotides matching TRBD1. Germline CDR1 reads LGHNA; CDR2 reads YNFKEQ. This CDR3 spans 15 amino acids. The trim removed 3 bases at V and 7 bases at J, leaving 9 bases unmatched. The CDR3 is CASSHRDRQGNEQFF. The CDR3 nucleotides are TGTGCCAGCAGCCACCGGGACAGACAAGGAAATGAGCAGTTCTTC.

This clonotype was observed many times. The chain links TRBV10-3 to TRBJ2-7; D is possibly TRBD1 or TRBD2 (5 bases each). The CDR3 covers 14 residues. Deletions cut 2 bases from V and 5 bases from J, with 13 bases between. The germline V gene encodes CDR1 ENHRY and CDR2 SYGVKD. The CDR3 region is CAISESGGAHEQYF. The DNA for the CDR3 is TGTGCCATCAGTGAGAGTGGGGGTGCCCACGAGCAGTACTTC.

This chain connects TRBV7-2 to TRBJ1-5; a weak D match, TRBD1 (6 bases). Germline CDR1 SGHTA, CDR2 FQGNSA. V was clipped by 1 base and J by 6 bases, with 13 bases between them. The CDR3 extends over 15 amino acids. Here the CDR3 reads CASSLDAGASQPQHF. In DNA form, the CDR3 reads TGTGCCAGCAGCTTAGACGCGGGGGCCAGTCAGCCCCAGCATTTT.

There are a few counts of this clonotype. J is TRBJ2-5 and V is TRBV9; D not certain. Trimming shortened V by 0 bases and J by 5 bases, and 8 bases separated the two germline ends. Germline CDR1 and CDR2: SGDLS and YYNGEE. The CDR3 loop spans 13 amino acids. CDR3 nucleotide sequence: TGTGCCAGCAGCGTAGGTGCCCACGAGACCCAGTACTTC. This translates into CASSVGAHETQYF. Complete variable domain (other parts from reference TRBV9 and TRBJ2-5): DSGVTQTPKHLITATGQRVTLRCSPRSGDLSVYWYQQSLDQGLQFLIQYYNGEERAKGNILERFSAQQFPDLHSELNLSSLELGDSALYFCASSVGAHETQYFGPGTRLLVL.

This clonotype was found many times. In nucleotides, the CDR3 is TGCGCCAGCAGCTTGGCCGTCGGAGTGCCCTGGAACACTGAAGCTTTCTTT. It is translated as CASSLAVGVPWNTEAFF. This chain uses TRBV5-1 with TRBJ1-1; no firm D call. This CDR3 is 17 amino acids long. V lost 0 bases, J lost 1 base, and 16 bases lay in between. Germline V CDR1 and CDR2: SGHRS, YFSETQ.

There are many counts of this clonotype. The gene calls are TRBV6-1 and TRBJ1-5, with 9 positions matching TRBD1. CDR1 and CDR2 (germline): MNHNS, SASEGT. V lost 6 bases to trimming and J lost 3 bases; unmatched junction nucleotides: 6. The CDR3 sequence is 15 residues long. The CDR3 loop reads CASRARDRDNQPQHF. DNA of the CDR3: TGTGCCAGCAGGGCCCGGGACAGGGACAATCAGCCCCAGCATTTT.

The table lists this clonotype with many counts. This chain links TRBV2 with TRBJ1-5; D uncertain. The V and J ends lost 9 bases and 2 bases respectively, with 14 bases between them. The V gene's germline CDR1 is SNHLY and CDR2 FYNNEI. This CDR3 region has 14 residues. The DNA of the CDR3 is TGTGCCAGTAAGGGAATCTATGGCAATCAGCCCCAGCATTTT. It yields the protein CASKGIYGNQPQHF.

The CDR3 here is CASSPPQLAGNYEQYF. In DNA, the CDR3 is TGTGCCAGCAGCCCCCCCCAACTAGCGGGGAACTACGAGCAGTACTTC. V is TRBV7-9 and J is TRBJ2-7; 10 nucleotides align to TRBD2. Losses at the gene ends were 5 bases for V and 3 bases for J; bases not matched to a gene: 10. There are 16 residues in the CDR3. Germline V gene data show CDR1 as SEHNR and CDR2 as FQNEAQ (reference sequence).